A selection of T cell receptor beta chains follows, all from one sample in a study of blood T cell repertoires in COVID-19. The method was immunoSEQ multiplex PCR; TCRdb's version includes in-frame clones alone and lacks a portion of them. The sample has around 130,000 clones; over 65% are singletons. Material: peripheral blood. The origin of the receptors is a man aged 50 to 59 with acute or convalescent COVID-19. CDR3s include the opening cysteine and the closing phenylalanine or tryptophan. Fields, in order: J gene, clone size, V gene, D gene, CDR3 DNA, CDR3 protein. D genes are given only for firm matches. Some rows have no size entry. The others give once, few or many, or a class for an expanded clone.

>TRBJ1-2|NA|TRBV19|TRBD1
TGTGCCACCAAAGGAGGGACAGGGGTTTCGGATGGCTACACCTTC
CATKGGTGVSDGYTF
>TRBJ1-6|NA|TRBV10-3|TRBD1
TGTGCCATCAGTGGGGGACAGGGGGCTCGATCACCCCTCCACTTT
CAISGGQGARSPLHF
>TRBJ1-2|once|TRBV3-1/TRBV3-2|TRBD1
TGTGCCAGCAGCCCTCCTGGACAGGCAGCTAACTATGGCTACACCTTC
CASSPPGQAANYGYTF
>TRBJ1-5|NA|TRBV19|NA
TGTGCCAGTAGTATGGGCCCCAATCAGCCCCAGCATTTT
CASSMGPNQPQHF
>TRBJ1-1|NA|TRBV10-2|TRBD1
TGCGCCAGCATCGGGACAGAGAACACTGAAGCTTTCTTT
CASIGTENTEAFF
>TRBJ1-5|NA|TRBV7-2|TRBD1
TGTGCCAGCAGCCGGCGGGCGAGGACAGGGGGCGATCAGCCCCAGCATTTT
CASSRRARTGGDQPQHF
>TRBJ1-2|NA|TRBV7-8|TRBD1
TGTGCCAGCAGCTTGACAGGGGAGAACTATGGCTACACCTTC
CASSLTGENYGYTF
>TRBJ2-1|once|TRBV11-3|TRBD1
TGTGCCAGCGCGGACAGGGGTTACAATGAGCAGTTCTTC
CASADRGYNEQFF
>TRBJ1-2|NA|TRBV6-5|NA
TGTGCCAGCAGTTCCGAACTAGGGTTGCGAGGCTACACCTTC
CASSSELGLRGYTF
>TRBJ1-4|NA|TRBV2|NA
TGTGCCAGCAGCAGGGGTAATGAAAAACTGTTTTTT
CASSRGNEKLFF
>TRBJ1-5|many|TRBV28|NA
TGTGCCAGCAGTTTTCGGGAGAATAGCAATCAGCCCCAGCATTTT
CASSFRENSNQPQHF
>TRBJ1-1|once|TRBV2|NA
TGTGCCAGCAGTCCACAGGGAGGGGACACTGAAGCTTTCTTT
CASSPQGGDTEAFF
>TRBJ2-3|NA|TRBV19|NA
TGTGCCAGTAGTATAGGTTGGCTAGCAGATACGCAGTATTTT
CASSIGWLADTQYF
>TRBJ2-7|few|TRBV2|TRBD1
TGTGCCAGCAGTGCCGACAGGGGGCCCGACTACGAGCAGTACTTC
CASSADRGPDYEQYF
>TRBJ2-7|NA|TRBV7-2|TRBD2
TGTGCCAGCAGCTTAGCGCTAGCGGGGAGCGTATCGGACGAGCAGTACTTC
CASSLALAGSVSDEQYF
>TRBJ1-6|NA|TRBV6-1|NA
TGTGCCAGCAGTGAATTCTCTTCTCACCAGCGCGGACAGTATAATTCACCCCTCCACTTT
CASSEFSSHQRGQYNSPLHF
>TRBJ1-3|NA|TRBV4-1|TRBD1
TGCGCCAGCAGCCAAGGGGGACAGGGGTCCTTCTCTGGAAACACCATATATTTT
CASSQGGQGSFSGNTIYF
>TRBJ2-2|NA|TRBV6-2/TRBV6-3|NA
TGTGCCAGCAGTTACGGAGCCGGGGAGCTGTTTTTT
CASSYGAGELFF
>TRBJ1-1|NA|TRBV5-1|NA
TGCGCCAGCAGCTTGGCCGGGGGGAAGAGCACTGAAGCTTTCTTT
CASSLAGGKSTEAFF
>TRBJ2-3|NA|TRBV11-2|NA
TGTGCCAGCAGCTCCCCGCTAATGGGGCTCGGCACAGATACGCAGTATTTT
CASSSPLMGLGTDTQYF
>TRBJ2-2|NA|TRBV5-1|NA
TGCGCCAGCAGCTTGTCCGGGGGCACCGGGGAGCTGTTTTTT
CASSLSGGTGELFF
>TRBJ2-1|NA|TRBV11-2|NA
TGTGCCAGCAGCCCCACAGGAACCTCCTACAATGAGCAGTTCTTC
CASSPTGTSYNEQFF
>TRBJ1-2|NA|TRBV30|NA
TGTGCCTGGACCCTGGACAGAGCTAACTATGGCTACACCTTC
CAWTLDRANYGYTF
>TRBJ2-2|few|TRBV7-8|NA
TGTGCCAGCAGCTCGAGACGGGGGTACACCGGGGAGCTGTTTTTT
CASSSRRGYTGELFF
>TRBJ1-6|NA|TRBV21-1|NA
TGTGCCAGCAGCAAAGGGACAGCTAAGAGCTCCTATAATTCACCCCTCCACTTT
CASSKGTAKSSYNSPLHF
>TRBJ2-1|NA|TRBV10-3|NA
TGTGCCATCAGTGACTTTCCTCGGGAGGAGCAGTTCTTC
CAISDFPREEQFF
>TRBJ1-4|many|TRBV11-2|NA
TGTGCCAGCAGCTTAGACCCCGGAAGGAGTAATGAAAAACTGTTTTTT
CASSLDPGRSNEKLFF
>TRBJ1-1|NA|TRBV9|TRBD1
TGTGCCAGCAGCGCTTTTGGGACAGACATCCCCATGAACACTGAAGCTTTCTTT
CASSAFGTDIPMNTEAFF
>TRBJ1-5|once|TRBV5-1|NA
TGCGCCAGCAGCTTGGTGCCCTCGCAGGGATATAGCAATCAGCCCCAGCATTTT
CASSLVPSQGYSNQPQHF
>TRBJ1-5|NA|TRBV11-3|NA
TGTGCCAGCAGCTTGGACAGACCGTATAGCAATCAGCCCCAGCATTTT
CASSLDRPYSNQPQHF
>TRBJ2-2|NA|TRBV6-4|NA
TGTGCCAGCAGTCAAGAAGCTGCGGGGGAGCTGTTTTTT
CASSQEAAGELFF
>TRBJ2-1|NA|TRBV2|NA
TGTGCCTCCGCAGCGAGCAATGAGCAGTTCTTC
CASAASNEQFF
>TRBJ1-2|many|TRBV10-3|TRBD1
TGTGCCACGGGAGACAGGGGTTTAGGATATGGCTACACCTTC
CATGDRGLGYGYTF
>TRBJ1-1|once|TRBV11-2|NA
TGTGCCAGCAGCTTACCTCGACACGGCGGGATGAACACTGAAGCTTTCTTT
CASSLPRHGGMNTEAFF